The 31 T cell receptor beta chains reported below all come from one sample, sequenced in a study of cytomegalovirus exposure and HLA in healthy donors. Assay used: immunoSEQ multiplex PCR; TCRdb lists only in-frame clones, some missing. This sample has 180,000 or so clones, with 84% found just once. The sample was PBMCs. The origin of the receptors is a woman aged 30 to 39 in good health and CMV-seropositive.

The rearrangement uses TRBV2 and TRBJ1-5; 7 bases line up with TRBD1. There are 15 residues in the CDR3. With V trimmed by 6 bases and J by 0 bases, 5 bases remained unmatched. Looked up from germline, CDR1 is SNHLY and CDR2 is FYNNEI. The CDR3 DNA reads TGTGCCAGCAGGGGACAGTCTTATAGCAATCAGCCCCAGCATTTT. As protein: CASRGQSYSNQPQHF.

In its sample, this clone was seen a few times. The CDR3: CASNGQGYEQYF. The CDR3 nucleotides read TGTGCCAGCAACGGACAGGGCTACGAGCAGTACTTC. The chain carries TRBV6-5 and TRBJ2-7, with 8 bases identical to TRBD1. Trimming removed 7 bases from V and 3 bases from J; junction bases left unmatched: 2. The CDR3 is 12 residues long. The germline gives CDR1 MNHEY, CDR2 SVGAGI.

V and J are TRBV9 and TRBJ1-2; no clear D gene. The V gene lost 0 bases and the J gene lost 0 bases, with 9 bases spanning the gap. CDR1 and CDR2 from the germline V gene are SGDLS and YYNGEE. The CDR3 is 15 residues long. DNA for the CDR3: TGTGCCAGCAGCGTAGCTGACTTACCTAACTATGGCTACACCTTC. This sequence encodes CASSVADLPNYGYTF.

This sequence joins TRBV7-6 and TRBJ2-7, with D possibly being TRBD1 (5 bases). The ends were cut back, 1 base at V and 4 bases at J, with 11 bases in the middle. Germline values: CDR1 SGHVS, CDR2 FNYEAQ. CDR3 size: 14 residues. CDR3 protein: CASSLGREIYEQYF. CDR3 bases: TGTGCCAGCAGCTTAGGCAGGGAAATATACGAGCAGTACTTC. The variable domain in full, with the rest retrieved from reference TRBV7-6 and TRBJ2-7, is GAGVSQSPRYKVTKRGQDVALRCDPISGHVSLYWYRQALGQGPEFLTYFNYEAQQDKSGLPNDRFSAERPEGSISTLTIQRTEQRDSAMYRCASSLGREIYEQYFGPGTRLTVT.

The genes are TRBV7-9 and TRBJ2-1; a possible D gene is TRBD2 (5 bases). This CDR3 contains 13 residues. From germline, CDR1 is SEHNR and CDR2 FQNEAQ (reference sequence). Trimming removed 2 bases from V and 8 bases from J, with 10 bases in between. For the CDR3, the DNA is TGTGCCAGCAGCTTACGGATCGGGGATGAGCAGTTCTTC. This encodes CASSLRIGDEQFF.

The CDR3 DNA reads as TGTGCCAGCAGTGACCGGGGGGACGAGCAGTACTTC. This sequence encodes CASSDRGDEQYF. The chain combines TRBV28 with TRBJ2-7, with TRBD2 matching over 7 bases. V gave up 5 bases and J gave up 5 bases; unmatched junction bases: 3. The length of the CDR3 is 12 residues. In germline, CDR1 is MDHEN, CDR2 SYDVKM.

This clone came up a few times. This rearrangement joins TRBV7-9 to TRBJ1-2; 7 positions agree with TRBD1. Per the germline V gene, CDR1 is SEHNR and CDR2 is FQNEAQ (reference sequence). The CDR3 length is 13 residues. J was trimmed by 7 bases and V by 0 bases; bases with no gene match: 2. This CDR3 is CASSLATGSGYTF. The CDR3 DNA follows: TGTGCCAGCAGCTTAGCGACAGGGTCTGGCTACACCTTC.

This clone was found once. The genes are TRBV5-1 and TRBJ2-7; 7 bases agree with TRBD1. There are 13 residues in the CDR3. V lost 5 bases, J lost 4 bases, and 6 bases stayed unmatched. Germline V CDR1 and CDR2: SGHRS, YFSETQ. The CDR3 sequence: CASSPQGNYEQYF. In DNA, the CDR3 is TGCGCCAGCAGTCCACAGGGGAATTACGAGCAGTACTTC.

V is TRBV10-1 and J is TRBJ2-7; D is unresolved. The V gene's germline CDR1 is WNHNN and CDR2 SYGVQD (reference sequence). This CDR3 spans 13 amino acids. V gave up 8 bases and J gave up 4 bases, with 15 bases separating them. The DNA for the CDR3 is TGCGCCAGCCGCCGGGTCCAAGAGTACGAGCAGTACTTC. Translating gives CASRRVQEYEQYF.

The chain uses TRBV2 and TRBJ2-6; D may be TRBD1 (5 bases). The ends were cut back, 4 bases at V and 1 base at J, with 8 bases in the middle. The CDR3 extends over 15 amino acids. Germline V CDR1 and CDR2: SNHLY, FYNNEI. Here the CDR3 reads CASSVDRSGANVLTF. The CDR3, as DNA: TGTGCCAGCAGTGTCGACAGATCTGGGGCCAACGTCCTGACTTTC.

The genes are TRBV4-1 and TRBJ2-7; 8 nucleotides line up with TRBD2. V shed 4 bases and J 5 bases; nucleotides not matched to a gene: 10. CDR3 size: 15 residues. Germline V gives CDR1 MGHRA, CDR2 YSYEKL. In nucleotides, the CDR3 is TGCGCCAGCAGCCCCCGGGGTAGCGGGATCGACGAGCAGTACTTC. This translates into CASSPRGSGIDEQYF.

This chain connects TRBV4-1 to TRBJ2-7, with no clear D. V lost 1 base, J lost 6 bases, and 10 bases lay in between. The CDR3 has 13 residues. Germline CDR1 MGHRA, CDR2 YSYEKL. DNA of the CDR3: TGCGCCAGCAGCCAAGCGAGTCAATCCGAGCAGTACTTC. Amino acids: CASSQASQSEQYF.

The V gene is TRBV19, the J gene TRBJ2-2; D unresolved. The length of the CDR3 is 11 residues. Per germline, CDR1 LNHDA and CDR2 SQIVND (reference sequence). The V gene lost 10 bases and the J gene lost 6 bases, with 9 bases spanning the gap. CDR3 residues: CATWASGELFF. The CDR3 coding sequence is TGTGCCACCTGGGCCTCCGGGGAGCTGTTTTTT.

This sequence joins TRBV6-1 and TRBJ2-1, with 9 positions matching TRBD1. Germline V gene sequence: CDR1 MNHNS, CDR2 SASEGT. This CDR3 is built from 15 residues. With 7 bases clipped from V and 3 bases from J, the junction kept 7 bases outside the gene matches. The CDR3 here is CASTWDRVVYNEQFF. The CDR3 region has the DNA TGTGCCAGCACTTGGGACAGGGTGGTCTACAATGAGCAGTTCTTC.

The rearrangement links TRBV11-3 to TRBJ2-2, with 8 bases that match TRBD2. V shed 1 base and J 3 bases; nucleotides not matched to a gene: 7. CDR3 length: 17 amino acids. Per germline, CDR1 SGHNT and CDR2 YENEEA. The CDR3 bases are TGTGCCAGCAGCTTAGCGGTAACGGGAGGGGACACCGGGGAGCTGTTTTTT. This gives the protein CASSLAVTGGDTGELFF.

The chain carries TRBV7-6 and TRBJ2-3, with 13 bases matching TRBD2. After removal of 5 bases from V and 4 bases from J, the junction contained 6 bases not matched to a gene. Germline CDR1 is SGHVS and CDR2 is FNYEAQ. The CDR3 covers 16 residues. CDR3 nucleotide sequence: TGTGCCAGCAGCCCGAGACTAGCGGGAGGTGCAGATACGCAGTATTTT. Translated: CASSPRLAGGADTQYF. Supplemented by reference TRBV7-6 and TRBJ2-3, the full variable domain reads GAGVSQSPRYKVTKRGQDVALRCDPISGHVSLYWYRQALGQGPEFLTYFNYEAQQDKSGLPNDRFSAERPEGSISTLTIQRTEQRDSAMYRCASSPRLAGGADTQYFGPGTRLTVL.

The J gene is TRBJ2-7, the V gene TRBV10-3, with a weak D call TRBD1 (6 bases). Between the trimmed V and J ends, which lost 2 bases and 2 bases, there was a span of 7 bases. This CDR3 has 13 residues. The V gene's germline CDR1 is ENHRY and CDR2 SYGVKD. Here the CDR3 reads CAISEGQTYEQYF. As DNA, the CDR3 is TGTGCCATCAGTGAGGGACAGACCTACGAGCAGTACTTC.

The genes are TRBV27 and TRBJ1-2; 8 nucleotides agree with TRBD1. Trimming took 5 bases from V and 7 from J; bases not matched to a gene: 6. The germline gives CDR1 MNHEY, CDR2 SMNVEV (reference sequence). The CDR3 spans 13 residues. The CDR3 region has the DNA TGTGCCAGCAGTCTCAGGGGGCTCATTGGCTACACCTTC. Its translation: CASSLRGLIGYTF.

The J gene is TRBJ1-1, the V gene TRBV6-5; D perhaps matches TRBD1 (6 bases). CDR3 size: 14 residues. Per the germline V gene, CDR1 is MNHEY and CDR2 is SVGAGI. Trimming left V 5 bases short and J 3 bases short, with 13 bases between. This CDR3 reads CASSNTGPYTEAFF. CDR3 sequence (DNA): TGTGCCAGCAGTAACACAGGGCCCTACACTGAAGCTTTCTTT.

The chain recombines TRBV5-1 with TRBJ2-7, with 8 bases that match TRBD1. The germline V gene encodes CDR1 SGHRS and CDR2 YFSETQ. This CDR3 contains 16 residues. Losses at the gene ends were 1 base for V and 7 bases for J; bases not matched to a gene: 13. This CDR3 reads CASSLFTGGTLGEQYF. DNA of the CDR3: TGCGCCAGCAGCTTGTTTACAGGGGGTACCCTGGGGGAGCAGTACTTC. Based on the CDR3 plus reference TRBV5-1 and TRBJ2-7, the full variable domain is KAGVTQTPRYLIKTRGQQVTLSCSPISGHRSVSWYQQTPGQGLQFLFEYFSETQRNKGNFPGRFSGRQFSNSRSEMNVSTLELGDSALYLCASSLFTGGTLGEQYFGPGTRLTVT.

The V call is TRBV25-1, the J call TRBJ2-1; 11 bases agree with TRBD2. Germline CDR1 reads MGHDK; CDR2 reads SYGVNS. V lost 2 bases to trimming and J lost 8 bases; unmatched junction nucleotides: 8. The CDR3 runs to 16 residues. CDR3 sequence (DNA): TGTGCCAGCAGTGAAGGCTTACTAGCGGGAGTTGATGAGCAGTTCTTC. Translating it yields CASSEGLLAGVDEQFF.

The chain recombines TRBV21-1 with TRBJ2-3; the table's D call of TRBD1 was not tested on the DNA. TRBV21-1 is annotated as a pseudogene. CDR3 length: 13 residues. CDR3 loop: CAGFLGAPYTQYF. DNA of the CDR3: TGTGCCGGCTTCCTGGGGGCGCCTTATACGCAGTATTTT.

The chain couples TRBV5-4 to TRBJ1-3; D remains unclear. CDR1 is SGHNT, CDR2 YYREEE, per germline (reference sequence). CDR3 length: 13 amino acids. Trimming removed 3 bases from V and 12 bases from J, with 16 bases in between. The CDR3 protein is CASSSHPSGFIYF. CDR3 nucleotides: TGTGCCAGCAGCTCCCACCCCTCGGGGTTCATATATTTT.

The chain employs TRBV28 and TRBJ1-5; the match to TRBD1 covers 9 bases. V dropped 3 bases and J dropped 2; count of bases not matched to a gene: 5. CDR3 length: 16 residues. Germline CDR1 MDHEN, CDR2 SYDVKM. Here the CDR3 reads CASSFLQGAGNQPQHF. The CDR3 DNA reads TGTGCCAGCAGTTTTTTACAGGGGGCTGGCAATCAGCCCCAGCATTTT.

The rearrangement uses TRBV7-8 and TRBJ1-1; TRBD1 agrees at 11 bases. The CDR3 totals 16 residues. Looked up from germline, CDR1 is SGHVS and CDR2 is FQNEAQ. The junction had 16 bases not matched to a gene; V was cut back by 8 bases and J by 8 bases. The CDR3 DNA reads TGTGCCAGCTCTCCATGGACAGGGGGCGCGTTAGCCGAAGCTTTCTTT. Translating gives CASSPWTGGALAEAFF.

The V call is TRBV6-5, the J call TRBJ2-7; TRBD2 agrees at 8 bases. Per germline, CDR1 MNHEY and CDR2 SVGAGI. The J segment lost 7 bases and the V segment lost 4 bases, leaving 9 bases of the junction unmatched. CDR3 length: 14 amino acids. This chain's CDR3 is CASSLVAGPGEQYF. Here the CDR3 DNA reads TGTGCCAGCAGTTTGGTAGCGGGACCGGGGGAGCAGTACTTC.

This chain uses TRBV30 with TRBJ1-5; 10 bases are a match to TRBD1. Germline loops: CDR1 GTSNPN, CDR2 SVGIG (reference sequence). V gave up 7 bases and J gave up 5 bases; unmatched junction bases: 2. The CDR3 is 12 amino acids. CDR3 bases: TGTGCCTCCGGACAGGGGGATCAGCCCCAGCATTTT. This codes for CASGQGDQPQHF.

The CDR3 sequence: CASSAQSTDTQYF. Here the CDR3 DNA reads TGTGCCAGCAGTGCCCAAAGCACAGATACGCAGTATTTT. J is TRBJ2-3 and V is TRBV2; no reliable D call. Deletions cut 4 bases from V and 0 bases from J, with 5 bases between. The CDR3 runs 13 residues. Germline-derived CDR1 and CDR2 are SNHLY and FYNNEI.

This CDR3 is CASSLEIRDSQYF. In nucleotides, the CDR3 is TGCGCCAGCAGCTTGGAAATTCGGGACTCACAGTACTTC. The V and J genes are TRBV5-1 and TRBJ2-7; D possibly corresponds to TRBD2 (6 bases). Germline V gene sequence: CDR1 SGHRS, CDR2 YFSETQ. The CDR3 length is 13 residues. Trimming left V 0 bases short and J 10 bases short, with 14 bases between.

The CDR3 DNA follows: TGTGCCAGGGGGGAAAATGCGGACAGAGCATACAATGAGCAGTTCTTC. Its protein product is CARGENADRAYNEQFF. The genes are TRBV2 and TRBJ2-1; a weak D match, TRBD1 (6 bases). The germline CDR1 and CDR2 sequences are SNHLY and FYNNEI. Trimming removed 9 bases from V and 4 bases from J, with 22 bases in between. The CDR3 runs to 16 residues.

The V and J genes are TRBV15 and TRBJ2-7, with 8 positions matching TRBD1. Unmatched junction bases numbered 6, after V lost 0 bases and J lost 2 bases. The V gene's germline CDR1 is LNHNV and CDR2 YYDKDF (reference sequence). This CDR3 is 16 amino acids long. The CDR3 nucleotides are TGTGCCACCAGCAGAGATACAGGGGGAAGTCCCTACGAGCAGTACTTC. It yields the protein CATSRDTGGSPYEQYF. Based on the CDR3 plus reference TRBV15 and TRBJ2-7, the full variable domain is DAMVIQNPRYQVTQFGKPVTLSCSQTLNHNVMYWYQQKSSQAPKLLFHYYDKDFNNEADTPDNFQSRRPNTSFCFLDIRSPGLGDTAMYLCATSRDTGGSPYEQYFGPGTRLTVT.